This TCR beta chain was obtained from a study of shared clonotypes between healthy human individuals. Worth noting for this clone: The target antigen is unknown.

Measured with immunoSEQ multiplex PCR; TCRdb has only the in-frame clones, and not every one. The table lists a few million clones, almost 96% of them singletons. Overall study findings and caveats: The small donor group covered limited genetic and exposure diversity.

In germline, CDR1 is MNHEY, CDR2 SVGAGI. The CDR3 extends over 13 amino acids. Trimming removed 6 bases from V and 4 bases from J, with 11 bases in between. This chain connects TRBV6-5 to TRBJ2-3; D may be TRBD1 (6 bases). The sequenced sample consisted of naive CD4+ T cells sorted from blood. This sample's subset: CD45RA+ positively selected. The sequence derives from a man in his late teens or twenties in good health. The CDR3 region is CASRAEGADTQYF. DNA of the CDR3: TGTGCCAGCAGGGCCGAGGGGGCAGATACGCAGTATTTT.